Presented here are 18 T cell receptor beta chains from one specimen sequenced in a study of T cell responses to AZD1222 COVID-19 vaccine. Profiled with immunoSEQ multiplex PCR; TCRdb holds only in-frame clones, not every one. The data contain 140,000 to 150,000 clones, more than 90% of them singletons. The sample in question was peripheral blood, obtained on day 0 of AZD1222 vaccination. These receptors were collected from an adult in good health.

V is TRBV10-3 and J is TRBJ1-3; D unclear. V was clipped by 6 bases and J by 6 bases, with 15 bases between them. The CDR3 contains 14 residues. Looked up from germline, CDR1 is ENHRY and CDR2 is SYGVKD. CDR3 bases: TGTGCCATCAGCGACTCGCCCGGGAAAAACACCATATATTTT. As protein: CAISDSPGKNTIYF.

The chain employs TRBV6-5 and TRBJ1-2, with 8 bases lining up with TRBD1. Trimming removed 5 bases from V and 2 bases from J; junction bases left unmatched: 4. CDR1 is MNHEY, CDR2 SVGAGI, per germline. The CDR3 has 14 residues. The CDR3 DNA reads TGTGCCAGCAGTCCGGACAGGGAAAACTATGGCTACACCTTC. It encodes CASSPDRENYGYTF.

The chain carries TRBV6-1 and TRBJ1-1; D is uncertain. Germline CDR1 reads MNHNS; CDR2 reads SASEGT. This CDR3 comprises 15 residues. V was cut by 2 bases and J by 0 bases, with 10 bases left in between. CDR3 amino acids: CASSEKGPMNTEAFF. CDR3 bases: TGTGCCAGCAGTGAAAAGGGCCCCATGAACACTGAAGCTTTCTTT.

This clone was counted between two and nine times. The rearrangement links TRBV2 to TRBJ2-2, with 8 bases identical to TRBD1. The trim removed 4 bases at V and 4 bases at J, leaving 5 bases unmatched. Germline values: CDR1 SNHLY, CDR2 FYNNEI. The CDR3 is 15 amino acids. The CDR3 here is CASSGRQGSTGELFF. Written as DNA, the CDR3 is TGTGCCAGCAGTGGGCGACAGGGGAGCACCGGGGAGCTGTTTTTT.

The chain links TRBV3-1 (or the pseudogene TRBV3-2) to TRBJ1-2; 7 bases line up with TRBD1. There are 13 residues in the CDR3. Germline trimming cut 4 bases from V and 5 bases from J; bases unmatched to any gene: 4. Looked up from germline, CDR1 is LGHDT and CDR2 is YNNKEL (reference sequence). CDR3 sequence: CASSLGTVYGYTF. The CDR3 DNA reads TGTGCCAGCAGCCTAGGGACAGTATATGGCTACACCTTC.

The genes are TRBV28 and TRBJ1-4; D not resolved. The CDR3 length is 15 residues. CDR1 is MDHEN, CDR2 SYDVKM, per germline. V lost 2 bases, J lost 2 bases, and 9 bases lay in between. The CDR3 spells CASSLPGGTNEKLFF. The DNA for the CDR3 is TGTGCCAGCAGTTTACCGGGTGGGACTAATGAAAAACTGTTTTTT.

The count of this clone is one. The rearrangement links TRBV5-1 to TRBJ2-1; the D is unclear. The length of the CDR3 is 15 residues. The germline V gene encodes CDR1 SGHRS and CDR2 YFSETQ. Trimming cost V 0 bases and J 0 bases, with 7 bases left between them. CDR3 sequence: CASSLVTSSYNEQFF. CDR3 sequence (DNA): TGCGCCAGCAGCTTGGTTACAAGCTCCTACAATGAGCAGTTCTTC.

This sequence joins TRBV5-1 and TRBJ1-2; 8 bases agree with TRBD1. Germline values: CDR1 SGHRS, CDR2 YFSETQ. CDR3 length: 13 residues. J was trimmed by 9 bases and V by 0 bases; bases with no gene match: 4. In nucleotides, the CDR3 is TGCGCCAGCAGCTTGGTCAGGGGGCAGAGCTACACCTTC. Translation gives CASSLVRGQSYTF.

The chain recombines TRBV19 with TRBJ2-6; weak D call: TRBD1 (5 bases). This CDR3 contains 16 residues. Trimming took off 3 bases at V and 3 bases at J, with 12 bases between the two ends. CDR1 and CDR2 from the germline V gene are LNHDA and SQIVND (reference sequence). In nucleotides, the CDR3 is TGTGCCAGTAGTATTCGGCAGGGTAGTGGGGCCAACGTCCTGACTTTC. Its translation: CASSIRQGSGANVLTF.

In this sample, this clone turned up once. The rearrangement uses TRBV5-1 and TRBJ1-5; D unclear. Per the germline V gene, CDR1 is SGHRS and CDR2 is YFSETQ. The CDR3 contains 15 residues. Trimming removed 0 bases from V and 2 bases from J, with 9 bases in between. The CDR3 DNA reads TGCGCCAGCAGCTTGGGGCCGGTTGGCAATCAGCCCCAGCATTTT. Translating gives CASSLGPVGNQPQHF.

V is TRBV5-5 and J is TRBJ2-7, with 7 bases aligning to TRBD1. In germline, CDR1 is SGHKS, CDR2 YYEKEE (reference sequence). Trimming took 5 bases from V and 4 from J; bases not matched to a gene: 9. The CDR3 spans 14 residues. This CDR3 reads CASRDVGGPYEQYF. CDR3 sequence (DNA): TGTGCCAGCAGGGACGTAGGGGGCCCTTACGAGCAGTACTTC.

V usage is TRBV2 and J usage is TRBJ2-1, with a possible D match to TRBD2 (7 bases). Germline loops: CDR1 SNHLY, CDR2 FYNNEI. This CDR3 has 15 residues. Trimming shortened V by 4 bases and J by 6 bases, and 16 bases separated the two germline ends. CDR3 loop: CASSVGGRAGNEQFF. The CDR3 coding sequence is TGTGCCAGCAGTGTAGGGGGGAGGGCCGGCAATGAGCAGTTCTTC.

The V gene is TRBV28, the J gene TRBJ1-4; 7 bases agree with TRBD1. Unmatched junction bases numbered 1, after V lost 4 bases and J lost 2 bases. The CDR3 runs to 14 residues. CDR1 MDHEN and CDR2 SYDVKM come from the germline V gene. The CDR3 bases are TGTGCCAGCAGTTACAGGGGTACTAATGAAAAACTGTTTTTT. Translated: CASSYRGTNEKLFF.

This clone occurred once. The chain links TRBV5-4 to TRBJ2-3; possibly TRBD1 for D (6 bases). Germline CDR1 and CDR2: SGHNT and YYREEE (reference sequence). CDR3 size: 13 residues. V was trimmed by 4 bases and J by 5 bases, leaving 11 bases between them. Here the CDR3 DNA reads TGTGCCAGCAGCCTTAACAGGGAAGATACGCAGTATTTT. Translated, it gives CASSLNREDTQYF.

The genes are TRBV5-1 and TRBJ1-1, with a tentative D call TRBD1 (6 bases). The germline V gene has CDR1 SGHRS and CDR2 YFSETQ. Deletions cut 2 bases from V and 7 bases from J, with 18 bases between. This CDR3 is 15 amino acids long. The CDR3 DNA reads as TGCGCCAGCAGCTTCGGTGGGACACCCAGGGGTGAAGCTTTCTTT. Translation gives CASSFGGTPRGEAFF.

The CDR3 DNA reads as TGTGCCAGCTCACCTATCTTAGGGGAGAAAGGGAACACTGAAGCTTTCTTT. Encoded protein: CASSPILGEKGNTEAFF. The V gene is TRBV18, the J gene TRBJ1-1; tentatively, D is TRBD1 (5 bases). The CDR3 contains 17 residues. Looked up from germline, CDR1 is KGHSH and CDR2 is LQKENI. V was trimmed by 3 bases and J by 1 base, leaving 18 bases between them.

The chain joins TRBV5-5 to TRBJ2-7, with D possibly TRBD1 on 6 matching bases. The CDR3 has 14 amino acids. V was cut by 1 base and J by 0 bases, with 8 bases left in between. Germline assignment: CDR1 SGHKS and CDR2 YYEKEE (reference sequence). The CDR3 DNA sequence: TGTGCCAGCAGCTTGACAGGGATCTCCTACGAGCAGTACTTC. It encodes CASSLTGISYEQYF.

The J gene is TRBJ1-1, the V gene TRBV30; 8 bases align to TRBD1. CDR1 is GTSNPN, CDR2 SVGIG, per germline (reference sequence). The J segment lost 0 bases and the V segment lost 3 bases, leaving 3 bases of the junction unmatched. This CDR3 is 14 amino acids long. CDR3 DNA: TGTGCCTGGAGGGGGGACAGGATGAACACTGAAGCTTTCTTT. It translates to CAWRGDRMNTEAFF.